The rows below give T cell receptor beta chains drawn from one sample of a study of control samples from healthy donors and cancer patients. The assay was immunoSEQ multiplex PCR, and TCRdb's table has in-frame clones only and misses some. Of 100,000 to 110,000 clones in the sample, roughly 87% were seen once. The source material was blood. The receptors derive from a woman aged 45 to 65 in good health. CDR3s include the opening cysteine and the closing phenylalanine or tryptophan. The D gene is left open where the match is weak. Some rows have no size entry. The others give once, few or many, or a class for an expanded clone.

>TRBV6-2/TRBV6-3|NA|TRBJ1-4|NA
TGTGCCAGCAGTTCCGTCTCACAGGGTCATCGTGAAAAACTGTTTTTT
CASSSVSQGHREKLFF
>TRBV19|NA|TRBJ2-5|NA
TGTGCCAGTAGTATTCGTGGGACAGCCCGGGGGCAGAAAGAGACCCAGTACTTC
CASSIRGTARGQKETQYF
>TRBV4-1|NA|TRBJ2-1|NA
TGCGCCAGCTCCGGACTAATCAATGAGCAGTTCTTC
CASSGLINEQFF
>TRBV6-2/TRBV6-3|NA|TRBJ2-4|NA
TGTGCCAGCAGTAGATTTCAGGGGGCCAAAAACATTCAGTACTTC
CASSRFQGAKNIQYF
>TRBV4-3|TRBD2|TRBJ2-1|NA
TGCGCCAGCAGCCCCCTGGGACTAGCGGGAGACAATGAGCAGTTCTTC
CASSPLGLAGDNEQFF
>TRBV3-1/TRBV3-2|NA|TRBJ2-5|NA
TGTGCCAGCAGCCACGCCAGGTTGGGGTCAGAGACCCAGTACTTC
CASSHARLGSETQYF
>TRBV6-5|NA|TRBJ1-4|few
TGTGCCAGCAGCCTCGTGTATAATGAAAAACTGTTTTTT
CASSLVYNEKLFF
>TRBV11-2|NA|TRBJ1-1|NA
TGTGCCAGCAGGTCGGGGAACACTGAAGCTTTCTTT
CASRSGNTEAFF
>TRBV5-1|NA|TRBJ2-6|NA
TGCGCCAGCAGCTTGCTCGAATCTGGGGCCAACGTCCTGACTTTC
CASSLLESGANVLTF
>TRBV3-1/TRBV3-2|TRBD2|TRBJ2-5|NA
TGTGCCAGCAGCCAACCGGGACTAGCGGGGACCTTCCAAGAGACCCAGTACTTC
CASSQPGLAGTFQETQYF
>TRBV29-1|NA|TRBJ1-1|NA
TGCAGCGCCTACGGACAGCCTGAAGCTTTCTTT
CSAYGQPEAFF
>TRBV11-2|NA|TRBJ1-3|NA
TGTGCCAGCAGCTTAGGGGCAAGAGGCCCGCGCTCTGGAAACACCATATATTTT
CASSLGARGPRSGNTIYF
>TRBV30|NA|TRBJ1-1|NA
TGTGCCTGGAGTCGAGGGACCGGGAACACTGAAGCTTTCTTT
CAWSRGTGNTEAFF
>TRBV4-3|TRBD1|TRBJ1-1|NA
TGCGCCAGCAGCCAAGACCGGACAGGGAACACTGAAGCTTTCTTT
CASSQDRTGNTEAFF
>TRBV27|NA|TRBJ2-3|NA
TGTGCCAGCAGTTTAGGGACTCTCGGCACAGATACGCAGTATTTT
CASSLGTLGTDTQYF